Included here is one T cell receptor (beta chain) sequence, with context. These data come from a study of T cells of healthy individuals. Trimming took 0 bases from V and 2 from J; bases not matched to a gene: 3. CDR3 size: 15 residues. The V gene's germline CDR1 is SGHAT and CDR2 FQNNGV. TCRdb independently ran MiXCR on the 5' RACE reads; one entry per CDR3 protein. Among some 69,000 distinct CDR3 sequences listed, roughly 16% were seen once. This chain links TRBV11-2 with TRBJ2-5; 7 bases are a match to TRBD2. This clonotype was sampled from a human donor in good health. CDR3 nucleotides: TGTGCCAGCAGCTTAGATCGGACTAGACAAGAGACCCAGTACTTC. It codes for CASSLDRTRQETQYF.